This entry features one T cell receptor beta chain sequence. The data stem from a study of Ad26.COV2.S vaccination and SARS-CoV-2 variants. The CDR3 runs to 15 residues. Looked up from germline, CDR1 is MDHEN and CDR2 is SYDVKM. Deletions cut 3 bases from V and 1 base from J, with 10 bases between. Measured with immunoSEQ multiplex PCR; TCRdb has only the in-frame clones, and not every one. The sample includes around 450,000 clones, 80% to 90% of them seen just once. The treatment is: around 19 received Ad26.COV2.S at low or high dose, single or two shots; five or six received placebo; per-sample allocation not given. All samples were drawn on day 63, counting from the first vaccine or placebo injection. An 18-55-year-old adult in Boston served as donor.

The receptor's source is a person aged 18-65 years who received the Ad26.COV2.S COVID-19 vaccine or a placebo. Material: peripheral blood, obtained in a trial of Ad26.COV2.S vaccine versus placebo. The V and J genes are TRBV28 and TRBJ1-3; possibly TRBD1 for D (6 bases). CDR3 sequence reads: CASSFPGASGNTIYF. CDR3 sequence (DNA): TGTGCCAGCAGTTTCCCGGGGGCATCTGGAAACACCATATATTTT.